The 18 T cell receptor beta chains listed next were all sequenced from one sample in a study of vaccination effects on CD4 cells after COVID-19. Within the ViraFEST assay, antigen-specific CD4+ T cells underwent expansion with viral peptide pools prior to sequencing. Between days 10 and 11 of culture, CD4+ T cells were separated out. BNT162b2 vaccine or mRNA-1273 vaccine was given to participants in two doses. Using immunoSEQ multiplex PCR, the repertoire was profiled, and TCRdb retains in-frame clones only, with some absent. This table has about 14,000 clones, 72% appearing once. These receptors have no identified antigens. The input for sequencing was CD4+ T cells from PBMCs cultured with SARS-CoV-2 spike peptides, taken after COVID-19 vaccination. Receptors were obtained from a human donor who received a COVID-19 vaccine.

V and J are TRBV4-2 and TRBJ2-1, with 11 bases aligning to TRBD2. Germline CDR1 and CDR2: LGHNA and YNFKEQ. The V gene end was trimmed by 0 bases and the J gene end by 11 bases; junction bases not matched to a gene: 9. CDR3 size: 16 residues. The CDR3 loop is CASSQELAGGRRKQFF. The CDR3, as DNA: TGTGCCAGCAGCCAAGAATTAGCGGGAGGGCGGCGTAAGCAGTTCTTC.

This clone was counted between two and nine times. The chain recombines TRBV27 with TRBJ1-2; 7 nucleotides agree with TRBD1. Germline V gene lookup returns CDR1 MNHEY and CDR2 SMNVEV (reference sequence). This CDR3 region has 13 residues. Trimming at V came to 5 bases and at J to 7 bases, leaving 7 bases not matched to a gene. The CDR3: CASSLRGRGGYTF. Here the CDR3 DNA reads TGTGCCAGCAGTCTAAGGGGGCGCGGTGGCTACACCTTC.

The chain couples TRBV7-2 to TRBJ2-3; possible D gene TRBD2, 7 bases. The CDR3 is 14 residues long. Deletions cut 6 bases from V and 5 bases from J, with 15 bases between. CDR1 and CDR2 (germline): SGHTA, FQGNSA. The CDR3 loop reads CASSLGGAVDTQYF. The DNA for the CDR3 is TGTGCCAGCAGTCTAGGGGGGGCCGTAGATACGCAGTATTTT. Variable domain in full (rest from reference TRBV7-2 and TRBJ2-3): GAGVSQSPSNKVTEKGKDVELRCDPISGHTALYWYRQSLGQGLEFLIYFQGNSAPDKSGLPSDRFSAERTGGSVSTLTIQRTQQEDSAVYLCASSLGGAVDTQYFGPGTRLTVL.

The V gene is TRBV2, the J gene TRBJ1-5, with a tentative D call TRBD1 (5 bases). The V and J ends lost 3 bases and 0 bases respectively, with 6 bases between them. From germline, CDR1 is SNHLY and CDR2 FYNNEI. The CDR3 is 14 residues long. The chain's CDR3 is CASSEGGSNQPQHF. CDR3 bases: TGTGCCAGCAGTGAGGGGGGTAGCAATCAGCCCCAGCATTTT.

This sequence joins TRBV4-2 and TRBJ1-6; D remains ambiguous. The CDR3 loop spans 18 amino acids. From germline, CDR1 is LGHNA and CDR2 YNFKEQ. V dropped 0 bases and J dropped 0 bases, with 12 bases sitting between them. The CDR3 bases are TGTGCCAGCAGCCAAGATGTCACCTTGAGCTCCTATAATTCACCCCTCCACTTT. Protein product: CASSQDVTLSSYNSPLHF.

Within the sample, this clone is large. The rearrangement joins TRBV6-5 to TRBJ1-5; D is possibly TRBD1 (6 bases). The CDR3 is 13 amino acids. Between the trimmed V and J ends, which lost 6 bases and 6 bases, there was a span of 12 bases. In germline, CDR1 is MNHEY, CDR2 SVGAGI. The CDR3 sequence: CASRSGELQPQHF. The CDR3 bases are TGTGCCAGCAGATCAGGGGAACTTCAGCCCCAGCATTTT.

The chain is built from TRBV5-4 and TRBJ1-2; D call uncertain. The CDR3 is 14 amino acids. From germline, CDR1 is SGHNT and CDR2 YYREEE (reference sequence). Trimming left V 1 base short and J 8 bases short, with 15 bases between. The CDR3 reads CASSLRGGAQGYTF. As DNA, the CDR3 is TGTGCCAGCAGCTTGCGCGGCGGTGCCCAGGGCTACACCTTC.

The rearrangement uses TRBV12-2 and TRBJ1-2; the table gives TRBD1 as D, unverified against the DNA. TRBV12-2 is annotated as a pseudogene. This CDR3 is 13 amino acids long. Here the CDR3 reads CAGRDREGYGYTF. CDR3 sequence (DNA): TGTGCAGGAAGGGACAGGGAAGGGTATGGCTACACCTTC.

In its sample, this clone was seen a few times. V usage is TRBV20-1 and J usage is TRBJ1-6; TRBD1 aligns across 7 bases. The ends lost 3 bases at V and 7 bases at J; junction bases unmatched: 6. Germline CDR1 and CDR2: DFQATT and SNEGSKA (reference sequence). The length of the CDR3 is 14 residues. CDR3 region: CSASLAGGNSPLHF. CDR3 nucleotides: TGCAGTGCTAGTTTGGCAGGGGGAAATTCACCCCTCCACTTT.

This chain links TRBV6-2 or TRBV6-3 with TRBJ2-5; 7 bases align to TRBD1. This CDR3 has 18 amino acids. J lost 1 base, V lost 2 bases, and 13 bases had no gene match. Germline CDR1 MNHEY, CDR2 SVGEGT. As DNA, the CDR3 is TGTGCCAGCAGTTACACTCGAAATCGGACAGGAGCCCAAGAGACCCAGTACTTC. It specifies CASSYTRNRTGAQETQYF.

The V call is TRBV4-2, the J call TRBJ2-2, with 8 bases aligning to TRBD1. From germline, CDR1 is LGHNA and CDR2 YNFKEQ. The CDR3 length is 15 residues. V shed 3 bases, J shed 7 bases, and the junction held 7 bases outside the gene matches. The CDR3 spells CASSQMDRDNGELFF. The CDR3 DNA sequence: TGTGCCAGCAGCCAGATGGACAGGGATAACGGGGAGCTGTTTTTT.

The chain recombines TRBV19 with TRBJ2-5; D tentatively fits TRBD1 or TRBD2 (7 bases each). The ends were cut back, 2 bases at V and 4 bases at J, with 17 bases in the middle. The CDR3 spans 16 residues. Germline V gene lookup returns CDR1 LNHDA and CDR2 SQIVND (reference sequence). The CDR3 DNA is TGTGCCAGTAGTATAAGGGTCACAGGGGAGGGAGAGACCCAGTACTTC. This translates into CASSIRVTGEGETQYF.

For the CDR3, the DNA is TGTGCCAGCAGCTTCAGGGGGAGGAATGAGCAGTTCTTC. Amino acid sequence: CASSFRGRNEQFF. The V call is TRBV7-2, the J call TRBJ2-1; TRBD1 might be the D (7 bases). V was clipped by 3 bases and J by 7 bases, with 10 bases between them. The germline V gene has CDR1 SGHTA and CDR2 FQGNSA. CDR3 length: 13 amino acids.

This clone was detected a few times. This sample also contains other DNA sequences that code for the same CDR3. The CDR3 region has the DNA TGTGCCAGCAGCTTAGAACTTAATGAAAAACTGTTTTTT. Translation gives CASSLELNEKLFF. The J gene is TRBJ1-4, the V gene TRBV7-2; D is unresolved. Trimming took 1 base from V and 4 from J, leaving 4 bases between them. The germline CDR1 and CDR2 sequences are SGHTA and FQGNSA. The CDR3 loop spans 13 amino acids.

The chain links TRBV7-2 to TRBJ1-4; 12 bases are a match to TRBD1. The CDR3 runs to 17 residues. CDR1 is SGHTA, CDR2 FQGNSA, per germline. Losses at the gene ends were 0 bases for V and 2 bases for J; bases not matched to a gene: 1. Here the CDR3 reads CASSLAGQGATNEKLFF. For the CDR3, the DNA is TGTGCCAGCAGCTTAGCGGGACAGGGGGCCACTAATGAAAAACTGTTTTTT.

This rearrangement joins TRBV19 to TRBJ1-1, with a weak D call TRBD1 (6 bases). Germline V lookup: CDR1 LNHDA, CDR2 SQIVND (reference sequence). Between the trimmed V and J ends, which lost 3 bases and 4 bases, there was a span of 12 bases. The CDR3 loop spans 14 amino acids. CDR3 nucleotide sequence: TGTGCCAGTAGTATGATAGGGGGTACCACTGAAGCTTTCTTT. This encodes CASSMIGGTTEAFF. The entire variable domain, with the rest obtained from reference TRBV19 and TRBJ1-1, is as follows: DGGITQSPKYLFRKEGQNVTLSCEQNLNHDAMYWYRQDPGQGLRLIYYSQIVNDFQKGDIAEGYSVSREKKESFPLTVTSAQKNPTAFYLCASSMIGGTTEAFFGQGTRLTVV.

The chain joins TRBV9 to TRBJ2-2; maybe TRBD2 (5 bases). V lost 5 bases to trimming and J lost 7 bases, with 18 bases between them. Germline CDR1 SGDLS, CDR2 YYNGEE. This CDR3 has 15 residues. The CDR3 sequence: CASRPQEAKGGELFF. The CDR3 DNA follows: TGTGCCAGCAGACCCCAGGAGGCCAAGGGCGGGGAGCTGTTTTTT.

This clone is deemed medium-sized. This rearrangement joins TRBV6-5 to TRBJ2-1; D unclear. V was trimmed by 6 bases and J by 0 bases, leaving 12 bases between them. The CDR3 runs 15 residues. Germline CDR1 is MNHEY and CDR2 is SVGAGI. The CDR3 loop reads CASRPREGSYNEQFF. The CDR3 DNA reads TGTGCCAGCAGGCCAAGGGAAGGCTCCTACAATGAGCAGTTCTTC.